The sequence of this TCR beta chain was determined in a study of Tregs in tolerant kidney transplant recipients. Overall study context: Related graft donors supplied nonmyeloablative bone marrow transplants, and mixed chimerism was transient. Sorted recipient Tregs were expanded on donor B cells with IL-2, restimulated day 11.

The J segment lost 6 bases and the V segment lost 3 bases, leaving 2 bases of the junction unmatched. Germline lookup yields CDR1 MDHEN and CDR2 SYDVKM. The CDR3 extends over 13 amino acids. To note about this clone: What it binds is unknown.

TCRdb keeps only in-frame clones here, not all; method: immunoSEQ multiplex PCR. This table has some 11,000 clones, about 93% appearing once. Overall study findings and caveats: Tregs expanded with activated donor B cells seemed most donor-specific. This study did not directly address biological reproducibility.

The receptor was derived from a human patient who received a combined kidney and bone marrow transplant. This chain connects TRBV28 to TRBJ1-5, with TRBD1 identical over 7 bases. Here the sequenced sample was Tregs from blood cultured with allogeneic cells, taken before the transplant. CDR3 nucleotide sequence: TGTGCCAGCAGTTTCAACAGGGGTCAGCCCCAGCATTTT. Protein product: CASSFNRGQPQHF.